These 24 T cell receptor beta chains were sequenced from one sample in a study of CD8 T cells in ankylosing spondylitis. TCRdb ran MiXCR on the 5' RACE reads and lists one entry per CDR3 protein. Of a few hundred thousand distinct CDR3 sequences in the sample, more than 9% were seen once. Sequenced sample: blood, either unsorted or a sorted T cell fraction (not recorded which). All receptors derive from a male donor with ankylosing spondylitis or in good health (not recorded which).

In its sample, this clonotype was seen many times. The V gene is TRBV20-1, the J gene TRBJ2-1; 8 bases match TRBD2. The CDR3 totals 15 residues. In germline, CDR1 is DFQATT, CDR2 SNEGSKA (reference sequence). With 4 bases clipped from V and 2 bases from J, the junction kept 7 bases outside the gene matches. The CDR3 loop reads CSAMGERGTYNEQFF. The CDR3 region has the DNA TGCAGTGCTATGGGCGAGCGGGGGACCTACAATGAGCAGTTCTTC.

The V and J genes are TRBV20-1 and TRBJ2-3; 16 bases are shared with TRBD2. CDR3 size: 17 residues. The V and J ends lost 3 bases and 6 bases, in that order; junction bases with no gene match: 9. The germline CDR1 and CDR2 sequences are DFQATT and SNEGSKA (reference sequence). CDR3 DNA: TGCAGTGCTAGGGGGACTAGCGGGGGGGCCAATATGGATACGCAGTATTTT. This sequence encodes CSARGTSGGANMDTQYF.

This clonotype was found many times. The J gene is TRBJ1-2, the V gene TRBV7-9, with 12 nucleotides matching TRBD1. V shed 4 bases, J shed 3 bases, and the junction held 6 bases outside the gene matches. CDR1 and CDR2 from the germline V gene are SEHNR and FQNEAQ (reference sequence). This CDR3 contains 16 residues. The CDR3 nucleotides are TGTGCCAGCAGCTCGGGACAGGGGGCTCGGTACTATGGCTACACCTTC. Its translation: CASSSGQGARYYGYTF.

This rearrangement joins TRBV28 to TRBJ1-2; no firm D call. The CDR3 consists of 14 residues. The germline CDR1 and CDR2 sequences are MDHEN and SYDVKM. Trimming took 0 bases from V and 0 from J, leaving 5 bases between them. The CDR3 sequence: CASSLWSTNYGYTF. CDR3 sequence (DNA): TGTGCCAGCAGTTTATGGTCAACTAACTATGGCTACACCTTC.

J is TRBJ2-2 and V is TRBV5-1, with unresolved D. Germline-derived CDR1 and CDR2 are SGHRS and YFSETQ. V gave up 4 bases and J gave up 6 bases, with 10 bases separating them. The CDR3 runs to 13 residues. CDR3 sequence (DNA): TGCGCCAGCAGCCGGACCATCTCCGGGGAGCTGTTTTTT. Its protein is CASSRTISGELFF. Full variable domain (outside the CDR3, taken from reference TRBV5-1 and TRBJ2-2): KAGVTQTPRYLIKTRGQQVTLSCSPISGHRSVSWYQQTPGQGLQFLFEYFSETQRNKGNFPGRFSGRQFSNSRSEMNVSTLELGDSALYLCASSRTISGELFFGEGSRLTVL.

This clonotype was found many times. The chain recombines TRBV29-1 with TRBJ2-7, with D tentatively TRBD1 or TRBD2 (5 bases each). The germline V gene encodes CDR1 SQVTM and CDR2 ANQGSEA. The V end lost 2 bases, the J end lost 5 bases, and 7 bases lay between the germline ends. This CDR3 is built from 11 residues. CDR3 region: CSVERGHEQYF. CDR3 nucleotide sequence: TGCAGCGTTGAACGGGGCCACGAGCAGTACTTC.

This clonotype has ten or more counts. The chain joins TRBV18 to TRBJ2-7; TRBD1 might be the D (7 bases). The CDR3 has 15 amino acids. V was pared by 2 bases and J by 3 bases, with 14 bases between. Germline V CDR1 and CDR2: KGHSH, LQKENI. The CDR3 spells CASSPSGGGYYEQYF. The DNA of the CDR3 is TGTGCCAGCTCACCATCAGGGGGAGGTTACTACGAGCAGTACTTC.

This clonotype showed up many times. CDR3 coding DNA: TGTGCCAGCAGCTTAGGATCTGGGGGAGGCCCACTGGGCTACACCTTC. Protein product: CASSLGSGGGPLGYTF. This chain uses TRBV7-9 with TRBJ1-2; D may be TRBD1 (5 bases). The CDR3 has 16 residues. Germline CDR1 SEHNR, CDR2 FQNEAQ (reference sequence). V gave up 1 base and J gave up 8 bases, with 20 bases separating them.

The rearrangement uses TRBV2 and TRBJ2-7; no clear D gene. Germline V gene lookup returns CDR1 SNHLY and CDR2 FYNNEI. CDR3 length: 12 amino acids. Between the trimmed V and J ends, which lost 1 base and 6 bases, there was a span of 7 bases. Here the CDR3 reads CASSEVLAEQYF. The DNA for the CDR3 is TGTGCCAGCAGTGAAGTCCTCGCCGAGCAGTACTTC.

This clonotype has a count of ten or more. V is TRBV20-1 and J is TRBJ1-5, with D perhaps matching TRBD1 (5 bases). The germline V and J ends were trimmed by 4 bases and 9 bases, with 13 bases remaining between them. The germline V gene has CDR1 DFQATT and CDR2 SNEGSKA (reference sequence). The CDR3 loop spans 12 amino acids. The CDR3 sequence is CSATGESAPQHF. CDR3 in DNA: TGCAGTGCTACGGGGGAATCAGCGCCCCAGCATTTT.

This clonotype occurred many times. V usage is TRBV3-1 and J usage is TRBJ1-3; D is uncertain. This CDR3 contains 17 residues. V was pared by 4 bases and J by 3 bases, with 19 bases between. Germline-derived CDR1 and CDR2 are LGHDT and YNNKEL (reference sequence). CDR3 sequence reads: CASSRSSGQAIGNTIYF. For the CDR3, the DNA is TGTGCCAGCAGCCGAAGTTCTGGGCAGGCCATTGGAAACACCATATATTTT.

In this sample, this clonotype turned up a few times. The rearrangement joins TRBV11-2 to TRBJ2-7; TRBD1 matches 9 bases. Germline CDR1 is SGHAT and CDR2 is FQNNGV. Germline trimming cut 8 bases from V and 4 bases from J; bases unmatched to any gene: 15. This CDR3 comprises 16 residues. The CDR3 region has the DNA TGTGCCAGCGGCTCGGCCCCCGGGACAGGGTATTACGAGCAGTACTTC. Translation gives CASGSAPGTGYYEQYF. The variable domain in full, completed from reference TRBV11-2 and TRBJ2-7, reads EAGVAQSPRYKIIEKRQSVAFWCNPISGHATLYWYQQILGQGPKLLIQFQNNGVVDDSQLPKDRFSAERLKGVDSTLKIQPAKLEDSAVYLCASGSAPGTGYYEQYFGPGTRLTVT.

In this sample, this clonotype turned up many times. J is TRBJ2-1 and V is TRBV20-1; D is tentatively TRBD1 or TRBD2 (5 bases each). Germline V gives CDR1 DFQATT, CDR2 SNEGSKA (reference sequence). Trimming left V 3 bases short and J 2 bases short, with 11 bases between. The CDR3 has 14 residues. The DNA of the CDR3 is TGCAGTGCTAGTACCGGGACGGCCTACAATGAGCAGTTCTTC. Translating gives CSASTGTAYNEQFF.

The sample holds many counts of this clonotype. V and J are TRBV11-3 and TRBJ2-5; maybe TRBD2 (5 bases). The CDR3 totals 13 residues. CDR1 is SGHNT, CDR2 YENEEA, per germline. V shed 3 bases and J shed 4 bases, with 9 bases lying between them. The chain's CDR3 is CASSLRVSETQYF. The CDR3 DNA follows: TGTGCCAGCAGCTTGAGGGTTTCAGAGACCCAGTACTTC.

In its sample, this clonotype was seen many times. The chain is built from TRBV20-1 and TRBJ2-5; D remains ambiguous. The germline gives CDR1 DFQATT, CDR2 SNEGSKA (reference sequence). V dropped 3 bases and J dropped 5 bases, with 16 bases sitting between them. The CDR3 sequence is 14 residues long. The CDR3: CSASPRLVVETQYF. Written as DNA, the CDR3 is TGCAGTGCTAGTCCCCGCCTAGTGGTCGAGACCCAGTACTTC.

Ten or more counts support this clonotype. The chain links TRBV29-1 to TRBJ1-2; 8 bases map to TRBD1. CDR1 SQVTM and CDR2 ANQGSEA come from the germline V gene. Trimming took 3 bases from V and 4 from J; bases not matched to a gene: 7. This CDR3 comprises 14 residues. In nucleotides, the CDR3 is TGCAGCGTTGACGGGCCAGGGGGCGGCTATGGCTACACCTTC. Translation gives CSVDGPGGGYGYTF.

This clonotype was seen at least ten times. J is TRBJ2-2 and V is TRBV7-6, with D uncertain. This CDR3 spans 12 amino acids. Germline V gene lookup returns CDR1 SGHVS and CDR2 FNYEAQ. The V gene lost 3 bases and the J gene lost 4 bases, with 3 bases spanning the gap. The CDR3 here is CASSFATGELFF. For the CDR3, the DNA is TGTGCCAGCAGCTTTGCCACCGGGGAGCTGTTTTTT.

This clonotype was observed a few times. The CDR3 loop reads CSANRNQGNRETQYF. The CDR3 region has the DNA TGCAGTGCTAACAGAAACCAGGGTAATCGAGAGACCCAGTACTTC. The V gene is TRBV20-1, the J gene TRBJ2-5, with D perhaps TRBD1 (5 bases). This CDR3 region has 15 residues. CDR1 DFQATT and CDR2 SNEGSKA come from the germline V gene (reference sequence). V lost 4 bases and J 4 bases, leaving 19 bases between the germline ends.

The V and J genes are TRBV5-1 and TRBJ2-3, with D unresolved. The V gene's germline CDR1 is SGHRS and CDR2 YFSETQ. The V gene lost 0 bases and the J gene lost 0 bases, with 14 bases spanning the gap. The CDR3 is 17 residues long. The CDR3 sequence: CASSLVPAIISTDTQYF. CDR3 coding DNA: TGCGCCAGCAGCTTGGTCCCAGCTATTATAAGCACAGATACGCAGTATTTT. Variable domain in full (rest from reference TRBV5-1 and TRBJ2-3): KAGVTQTPRYLIKTRGQQVTLSCSPISGHRSVSWYQQTPGQGLQFLFEYFSETQRNKGNFPGRFSGRQFSNSRSEMNVSTLELGDSALYLCASSLVPAIISTDTQYFGPGTRLTVL.

The sample holds many counts of this clonotype. The chain employs TRBV6-1 and TRBJ2-2; 8 positions agree with TRBD2. Germline loops: CDR1 MNHNS, CDR2 SASEGT. This CDR3 has 17 amino acids. The V and J ends lost 7 bases and 0 bases, in that order; junction bases with no gene match: 10. CDR3 loop: CASTPKSGGANTGELFF. The CDR3 bases are TGTGCCAGCACCCCCAAGTCGGGGGGGGCGAACACCGGGGAGCTGTTTTTT.

The chain has TRBV20-1 and TRBJ1-2; possible D gene TRBD1, 5 bases. CDR3 length: 12 amino acids. CDR1 and CDR2 (germline): DFQATT, SNEGSKA (reference sequence). The chain's CDR3 is CSRRAGNYGYTF. The DNA for the CDR3 is TGCAGCCGGCGGGCAGGGAACTATGGCTACACCTTC.

This clonotype showed up many times. V gene TRBV5-1 combines with J gene TRBJ1-2; D uncertain. The CDR3 runs 14 residues. The germline CDR1 and CDR2 sequences are SGHRS and YFSETQ. Trimming cost V 1 base and J 0 bases, with 7 bases left between them. The CDR3 here is CASSLQPSNYGYTF. Here the CDR3 DNA reads TGCGCCAGCAGCTTGCAGCCATCTAACTATGGCTACACCTTC.

This clonotype occurred many times. This rearrangement joins TRBV5-1 to TRBJ2-3, with TRBD2 as a possible D gene (5 bases). Germline CDR1 reads SGHRS; CDR2 reads YFSETQ. This CDR3 comprises 17 residues. Trimming stripped 6 bases from V and 0 bases from J, with 20 bases between. CDR3 sequence (DNA): TGCGCCAGCACCTCCAGCGGCGGAAACCCTAGCACAGATACGCAGTATTTT. Translated: CASTSSGGNPSTDTQYF.

Notes on this clonotype: This may stem from a read error, because a much larger clone lies one nucleotide away. The gene calls are TRBV3-1 and TRBJ1-1; D remains ambiguous. This CDR3 is built from 13 residues. The V gene's germline CDR1 is LGHDT and CDR2 YNNKEL (reference sequence). The CDR3: CVSSPGDPTEAFF. In nucleotides, the CDR3 is TGTGTCAGCAGCCCAGGAGATCCCACTGAAGCTTTCTTT. Variable domain in full (rest from reference TRBV3-1 and TRBJ1-1): DTAVSQTPKYLVTQMGNDKSIKCEQNLGHDTMYWYKQDSKKFLKIMFSYNNKELIINETVPNRFSPKSPDKAHLNLHINSLELGDSAVYFCVSSPGDPTEAFFGQGTRLTVV.